This TCR beta chain comes out of a study of blood T cell repertoires in COVID-19. After removal of 6 bases from V and 2 bases from J, the junction contained 9 bases not matched to a gene. This CDR3 is 15 amino acids long. Germline V lookup: CDR1 MNHEY, CDR2 SVGAGI. The data were produced by immunoSEQ multiplex PCR, yet TCRdb's version contains in-frame clones alone and is incomplete. The repertoire consists of approximately 300,000 clones, with around nine tenths occurring once and the leading ten covering over 9%. The genes are TRBV6-5 and TRBJ1-1, with 7 bases lining up with TRBD1. The clonotype comes from a young woman who had recovered from COVID-19. Specimen: PBMCs or T cells enriched from blood (not recorded which). The CDR3 is CASRPPGQDNTEAFF. CDR3 nucleotide sequence: TGTGCCAGCAGACCTCCCGGACAGGACAACACTGAAGCTTTCTTT.